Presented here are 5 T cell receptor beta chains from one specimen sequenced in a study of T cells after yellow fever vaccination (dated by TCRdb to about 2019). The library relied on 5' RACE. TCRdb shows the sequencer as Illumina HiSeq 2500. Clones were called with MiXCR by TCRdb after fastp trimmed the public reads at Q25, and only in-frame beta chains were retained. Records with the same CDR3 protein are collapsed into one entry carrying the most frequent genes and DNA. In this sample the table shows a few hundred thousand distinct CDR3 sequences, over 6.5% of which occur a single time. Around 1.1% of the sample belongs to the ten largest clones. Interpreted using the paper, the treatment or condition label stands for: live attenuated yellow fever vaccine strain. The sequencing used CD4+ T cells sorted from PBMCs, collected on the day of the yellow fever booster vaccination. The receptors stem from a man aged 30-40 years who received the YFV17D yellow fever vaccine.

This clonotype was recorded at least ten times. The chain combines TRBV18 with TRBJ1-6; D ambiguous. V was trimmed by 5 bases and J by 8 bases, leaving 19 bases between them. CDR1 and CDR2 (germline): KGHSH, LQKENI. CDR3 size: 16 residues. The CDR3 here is CASSTRTSGSDSPLHF. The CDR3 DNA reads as TGTGCCAGCTCAACACGGACGAGTGGGTCGGATTCACCCCTCCACTTT.

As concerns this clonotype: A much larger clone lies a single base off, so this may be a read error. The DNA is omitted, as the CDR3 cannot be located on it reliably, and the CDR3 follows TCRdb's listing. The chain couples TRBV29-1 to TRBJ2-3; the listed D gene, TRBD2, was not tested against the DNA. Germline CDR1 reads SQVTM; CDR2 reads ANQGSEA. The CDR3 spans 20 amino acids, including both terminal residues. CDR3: CSVALGSLAGGHTLTDTKYF.

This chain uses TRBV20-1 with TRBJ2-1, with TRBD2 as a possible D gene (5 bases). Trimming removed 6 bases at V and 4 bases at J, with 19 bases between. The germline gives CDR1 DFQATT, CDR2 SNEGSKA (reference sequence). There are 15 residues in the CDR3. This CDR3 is CSARQPGLGYNEQFF. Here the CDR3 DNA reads TGCAGTGCCCGCCAACCCGGACTTGGATACAATGAGCAGTTCTTC.

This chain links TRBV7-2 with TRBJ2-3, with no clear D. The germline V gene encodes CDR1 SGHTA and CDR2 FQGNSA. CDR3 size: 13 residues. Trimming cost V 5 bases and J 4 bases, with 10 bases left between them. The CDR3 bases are TGTGCCAGCAGCCGTAATAATCCAGATACGCAGTATTTT. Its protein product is CASSRNNPDTQYF.

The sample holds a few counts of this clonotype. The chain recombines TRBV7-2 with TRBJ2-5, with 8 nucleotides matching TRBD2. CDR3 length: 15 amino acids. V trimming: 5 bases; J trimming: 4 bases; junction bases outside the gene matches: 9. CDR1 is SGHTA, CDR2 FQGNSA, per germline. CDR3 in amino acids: CASSPAASGRETQYF. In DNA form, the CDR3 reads TGTGCCAGCAGCCCAGCGGCAAGCGGGAGAGAGACCCAGTACTTC.